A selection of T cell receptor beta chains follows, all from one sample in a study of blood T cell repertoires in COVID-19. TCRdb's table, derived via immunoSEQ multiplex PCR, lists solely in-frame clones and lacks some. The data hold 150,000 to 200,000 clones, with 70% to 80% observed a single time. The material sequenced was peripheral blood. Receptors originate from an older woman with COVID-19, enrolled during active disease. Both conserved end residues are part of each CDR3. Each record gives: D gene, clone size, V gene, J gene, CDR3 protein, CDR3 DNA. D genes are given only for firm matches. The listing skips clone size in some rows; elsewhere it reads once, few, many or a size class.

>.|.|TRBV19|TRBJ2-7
CASSLNRDYAYEQYF
TGTGCCAGTAGCCTAAACAGGGATTACGCCTACGAGCAGTACTTC
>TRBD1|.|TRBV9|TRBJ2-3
CASSVRTGVDTQYF
TGTGCCAGCAGCGTAAGGACAGGGGTGGATACGCAGTATTTT
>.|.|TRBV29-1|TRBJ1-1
CSVARGGEAFF
TGCAGCGTTGCCAGGGGTGGTGAAGCTTTCTTT
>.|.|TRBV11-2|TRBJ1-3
CASSLSFAGVNTIYF
TGTGCCAGCAGCTTAAGTTTCGCAGGGGTAAACACCATATATTTT
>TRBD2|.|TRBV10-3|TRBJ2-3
CAISGLAGGLGTDTQYF
TGTGCCATCAGTGGACTAGCGGGGGGGCTGGGCACAGATACGCAGTATTTT
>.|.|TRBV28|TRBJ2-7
CASSLRQVRYEQYF
TGTGCCAGCAGTTTAAGACAGGTGCGATACGAGCAGTACTTC
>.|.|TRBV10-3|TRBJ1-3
CAISQGRARSSGNTIYF
TGTGCCATCAGTCAAGGCAGGGCAAGAAGCTCTGGAAACACCATATATTTT
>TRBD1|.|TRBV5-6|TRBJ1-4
CASSFLTGPNEKLFF
TGTGCCAGCAGCTTCCTGACAGGGCCTAATGAAAAACTGTTTTTT
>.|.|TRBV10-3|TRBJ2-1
CAISPHTNEQFF
TGTGCCATCAGCCCACATACAAATGAGCAGTTCTTC
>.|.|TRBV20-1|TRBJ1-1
CSASSSGDTEAFF
TGCAGTGCTAGTAGTTCGGGGGACACTGAAGCTTTCTTT
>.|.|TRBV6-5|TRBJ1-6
CASSPRGESDSPLHF
TGTGCCAGCAGCCCCAGGGGAGAGTCGGATTCACCCCTCCACTTT
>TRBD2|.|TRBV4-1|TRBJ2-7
CASSPIRLAALKYF
TGCGCCAGCAGCCCTATCAGACTAGCGGCACTGAAGTACTTC
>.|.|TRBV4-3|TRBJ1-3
CASSQGTLSGNTIYF
TGCGCCAGCAGCCAAGGAACTCTCTCTGGAAACACCATATATTTT
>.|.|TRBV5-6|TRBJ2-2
CASNPGLMNTGELFF
TGTGCCAGCAACCCGGGACTTATGAACACCGGGGAGCTGTTTTTT
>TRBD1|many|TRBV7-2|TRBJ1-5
CASSSTGGNQPQHF
TGTGCCAGCAGCTCAACAGGGGGCAACCAGCCCCAGCATTTT
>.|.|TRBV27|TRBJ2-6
CASRPLGGASGANVLTF
TGTGCCAGCAGACCGTTAGGGGGGGCCTCTGGGGCCAACGTCCTGACTTTC
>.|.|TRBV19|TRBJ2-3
CASSDRYTDTQYF
TGTGCCAGTAGTGACAGATACACAGATACGCAGTATTTT
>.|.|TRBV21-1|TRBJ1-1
CASSTRGQAPERTEAFF
TGTGCCAGCAGCACCAGAGGACAGGCCCCCGAACGCACTGAAGCTTTCTTT
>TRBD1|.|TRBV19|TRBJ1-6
CASSPGTGDTLWNSPLHF
TGTGCCAGTAGTCCCGGGACAGGGGACACTCTATGGAATTCACCCCTCCACTTT
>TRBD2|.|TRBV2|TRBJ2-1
CASSTSVYNEQFF
TGTGCCAGCAGCACTAGCGTTTACAATGAGCAGTTCTTC
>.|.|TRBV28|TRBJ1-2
CASSPTRLAGKGGYTF
TGTGCCAGCAGTCCTACGCGATTGGCAGGGAAGGGCGGCTACACCTTC
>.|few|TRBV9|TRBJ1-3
CASSVGAGPPRNTIYF
TGTGCCAGCAGCGTAGGGGCAGGGCCCCCTAGAAACACCATATATTTT
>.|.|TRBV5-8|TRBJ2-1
CASSLIIYEQFF
TGTGCCAGCAGCTTAATAATATATGAGCAGTTCTTC
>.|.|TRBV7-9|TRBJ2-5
CASSLPGHRETQYF
TGTGCCAGCAGCTTGCCGGGACACAGAGAGACCCAGTACTTC
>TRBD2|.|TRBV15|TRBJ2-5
CATSRDRRLAGGQETQYF
TGTGCCACCAGCAGAGATCGGAGACTAGCGGGAGGCCAAGAGACCCAGTACTTC
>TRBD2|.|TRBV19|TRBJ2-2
CASSSRTSAQGYTGELFF
TGTGCCAGTAGTTCGCGGACTAGCGCCCAGGGTTACACCGGGGAGCTGTTTTTT
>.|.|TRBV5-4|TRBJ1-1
CASSRLPGAEAFF
TGTGCCAGCAGCCGACTCCCAGGGGCTGAAGCTTTCTTT
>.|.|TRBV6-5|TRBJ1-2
CASTRGGPNYGYTF
TGTGCCAGCACCCGGGGGGGCCCCAACTATGGCTACACCTTC
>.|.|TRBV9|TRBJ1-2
CASSPRQGGDYGYTF
TGTGCCAGCAGCCCCCGGCAGGGAGGCGACTATGGCTACACCTTC
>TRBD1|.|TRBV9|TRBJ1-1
CASSAGQGNTEAFF
TGTGCCAGCAGCGCTGGACAGGGGAACACTGAAGCTTTCTTT
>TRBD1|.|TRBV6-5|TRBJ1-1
CASRETGATEAFF
TGTGCCAGCAGGGAGACAGGGGCCACTGAAGCTTTCTTT
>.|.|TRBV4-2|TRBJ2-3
CASSQEARVDTQYF
TGTGCCAGCAGCCAAGAGGCCCGGGTAGATACGCAGTATTTT
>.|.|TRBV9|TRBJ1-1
CASSGGGPGGTEAFF
TGTGCCAGCAGCGGTGGAGGACCCGGGGGGACTGAAGCTTTCTTT
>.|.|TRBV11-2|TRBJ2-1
CASSDAGDTNNEQFF
TGTGCCAGCAGCGACGCCGGGGACACAAACAATGAGCAGTTCTTC
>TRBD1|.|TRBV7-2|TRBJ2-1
CASRSNTQGANEQFF
TGTGCCAGCAGATCCAACACACAGGGGGCCAATGAGCAGTTCTTC
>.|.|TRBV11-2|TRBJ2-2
CASSVTLTANTGELFF
TGTGCCAGCAGCGTCACACTAACCGCGAACACCGGGGAGCTGTTTTTT
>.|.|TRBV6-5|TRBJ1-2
CASSISQGDGYTF
TGTGCCAGCAGCATCTCACAGGGAGATGGCTACACCTTC
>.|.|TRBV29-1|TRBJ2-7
CSVESASRGVYEQYF
TGCAGCGTTGAATCGGCCTCCCGAGGCGTCTACGAGCAGTACTTC
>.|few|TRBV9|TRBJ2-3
CASSVSSGYTDTQYF
TGTGCCAGCAGCGTGAGTAGCGGATACACAGATACGCAGTATTTT
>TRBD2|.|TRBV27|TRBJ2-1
CASSLVAGDSYNEQFF
TGTGCCAGCAGTTTGGTTGCGGGGGATTCCTACAATGAGCAGTTCTTC
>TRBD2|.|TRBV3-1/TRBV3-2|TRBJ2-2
CASSALRKSSGTSGGTNTGELFF
TGTGCCAGCAGCGCACTTCGGAAGTCTTCCGGGACTAGCGGGGGGACGAACACCGGGGAGCTGTTTTTT
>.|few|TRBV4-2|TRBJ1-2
CASSQDTGTNYGYTF
TGTGCCAGCAGCCAAGATACGGGAACGAACTATGGCTACACCTTC
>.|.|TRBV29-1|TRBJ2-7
CSVEMVDEQYF
TGCAGCGTCGAGATGGTAGACGAGCAGTACTTC
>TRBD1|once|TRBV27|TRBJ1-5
CASSPAGGSNQPQHF
TGTGCCAGCAGTCCCGCAGGGGGTAGCAATCAGCCCCAGCATTTT
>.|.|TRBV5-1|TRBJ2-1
CASSLERRTYNEQFF
TGCGCCAGCAGCTTAGAGCGGCGGACTTACAATGAGCAGTTCTTC
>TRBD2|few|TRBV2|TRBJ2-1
CASRSGSSIGNEQFF
TGTGCCAGCAGGAGCGGGAGTAGCATTGGCAATGAGCAGTTCTTC
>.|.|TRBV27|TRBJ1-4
CASGRDRSGGEKLFF
TGTGCCAGCGGAAGAGACAGGAGCGGAGGTGAAAAACTGTTTTTT
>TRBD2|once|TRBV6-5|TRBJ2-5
CASSLGRLPSETQYF
TGTGCCAGCAGCCTCGGGAGGCTGCCCTCAGAGACCCAGTACTTC
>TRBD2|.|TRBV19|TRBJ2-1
CATNGGGREERYNEQFF
TGTGCCACCAACGGGGGGGGGCGAGAAGAACGCTACAATGAGCAGTTCTTC
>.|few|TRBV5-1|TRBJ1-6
CASSLAGGPNSPLHF
TGCGCCAGCAGCTTGGCGGGGGGGCCAAATTCACCCCTCCACTTT
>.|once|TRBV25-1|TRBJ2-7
CASSGRVGSYEQYF
TGTGCCAGCAGTGGCAGGGTGGGGTCCTACGAGCAGTACTTC